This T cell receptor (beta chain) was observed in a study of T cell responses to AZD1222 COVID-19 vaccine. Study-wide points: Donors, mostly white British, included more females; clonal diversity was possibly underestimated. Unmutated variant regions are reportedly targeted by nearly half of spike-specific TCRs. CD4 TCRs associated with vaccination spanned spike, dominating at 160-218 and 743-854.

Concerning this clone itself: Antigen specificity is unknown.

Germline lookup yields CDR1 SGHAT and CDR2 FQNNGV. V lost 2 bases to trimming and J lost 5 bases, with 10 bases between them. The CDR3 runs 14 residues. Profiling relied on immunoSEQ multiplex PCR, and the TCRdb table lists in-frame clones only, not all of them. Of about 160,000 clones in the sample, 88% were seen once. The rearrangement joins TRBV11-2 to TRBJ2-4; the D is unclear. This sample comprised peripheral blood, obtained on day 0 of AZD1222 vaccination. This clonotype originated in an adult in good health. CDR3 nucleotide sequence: TGTGCCAGCAGCTTAATGGGAACACAAAACATTCAGTACTTC. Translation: CASSLMGTQNIQYF.